This entry concerns a single T cell receptor beta chain. The antigen remains undetermined. This specimen comes from a study of cytomegalovirus exposure and HLA in healthy donors. Findings and caveats of the study: The study labeled under 200 TCR beta chains cytomegalovirus-associated.

The study ran its PCR with 60 Vbeta and 13 Jbeta primers. This table comes from immunoSEQ multiplex PCR, and its TCRdb copy is limited to in-frame clones, with some not included. The data contain around 140,000 clones, over 60% of them singletons. The germline CDR1 and CDR2 sequences are SGHRS and YFSETQ. Trimming shortened V by 0 bases and J by 0 bases, and 10 bases separated the two germline ends. The CDR3 contains 16 residues. The specimen was PBMCs. The receptor was derived from a woman aged 60-75 years in good health and CMV-seronegative. J is TRBJ2-1 and V is TRBV5-1; D gene uncertain. This chain's CDR3 is CASSLVGQFSYNEQFF. The CDR3 DNA reads TGCGCCAGCAGCTTGGTTGGCCAATTCTCCTACAATGAGCAGTTCTTC.